The next 17 T cell receptor beta chains were all read from a single sample in a study of OX40 agonist ivuxolimab in advanced cancers. TCRdb's table, derived via immunoSEQ multiplex PCR, lists solely in-frame clones and lacks some. The sample carries roughly 83,000 clones, approximately 84% recorded once. The starting material was CD4+ or CD8+ T cells sorted from blood, obtained in a trial of the OX40 agonist ivuxolimab. All receptors derive from an adult with an advanced solid tumor such as melanoma, head and neck, liver or kidney cancer.

This clone has only one observation. V gene TRBV6-5 combines with J gene TRBJ2-1; 11 bases are a match to TRBD2. The V segment lost 6 bases and the J segment 7 bases; nucleotides outside the gene matches: 5. From germline, CDR1 is MNHEY and CDR2 SVGAGI. This CDR3 region has 14 residues. The CDR3 protein is CASRISSGRNEQFF. CDR3 nucleotides: TGTGCCAGCAGGATTTCTAGCGGGAGGAATGAGCAGTTCTTC.

This chain links TRBV4-3 with TRBJ1-2, with no clear D. CDR1 and CDR2 from the germline V gene are LGHNA and YSLEER. V lost 0 bases, J lost 8 bases, and 19 bases lay in between. CDR3 length: 16 residues. CDR3 amino acids: CASSQDRRKVLGGYTF. In DNA, the CDR3 is TGCGCCAGCAGCCAAGACAGGCGAAAAGTATTGGGCGGCTACACCTTC.

V is TRBV10-1 and J is TRBJ2-3; D unresolved. V gave up 3 bases and J gave up 2 bases, with 6 bases separating them. CDR1 and CDR2 from the germline V gene are WNHNN and SYGVQD (reference sequence). The CDR3 consists of 13 residues. CDR3: CASSDLDTDTQYF. The CDR3 DNA reads TGCGCCAGCAGTGATCTAGACACAGATACGCAGTATTTT.

The chain has TRBV2 and TRBJ2-7, with 7 bases aligning to TRBD2. The V gene end was trimmed by 4 bases and the J gene end by 6 bases; junction bases not matched to a gene: 0. CDR1 is SNHLY, CDR2 FYNNEI, per germline. The CDR3 length is 11 residues. CDR3 in DNA: TGTGCCAGCAGTGGGGAGGGCGAGCAGTACTTC. Its translation is CASSGEGEQYF.

This rearrangement joins TRBV30 to TRBJ2-5, with 7 bases aligning to TRBD2. CDR1 and CDR2 from the germline V gene are GTSNPN and SVGIG (reference sequence). With 1 base clipped from V and 5 bases from J, the junction kept 10 bases outside the gene matches. The length of the CDR3 is 15 residues. CDR3 sequence (DNA): TGTGCCTGGAGTGGGGGATTGAGCGGGGTGGAGACCCAGTACTTC. Encoded protein: CAWSGGLSGVETQYF. Full variable domain (missing parts from reference TRBV30 and TRBJ2-5): SQTIHQWPATLVQPVGSPLSLECTVEGTSNPNLYWYRQAAGRGLQLLFYSVGIGQISSEVPQNLSASRPQDRQFILSSKKLLLSDSGFYLCAWSGGLSGVETQYFGPGTRLLVL.

This chain joins TRBV30 and TRBJ2-3, with 9 bases fitting TRBD1. Germline V gives CDR1 GTSNPN, CDR2 SVGIG (reference sequence). The CDR3 has 13 amino acids. V was pared by 8 bases and J by 7 bases, with 10 bases of the junction left unmatched. As DNA, the CDR3 is TGTGCCCTTTCCGGGACAGGGAGGTATACGCAGTATTTT. Amino acids: CALSGTGRYTQYF. Full variable domain (outside the CDR3, taken from reference TRBV30 and TRBJ2-3): SQTIHQWPATLVQPVGSPLSLECTVEGTSNPNLYWYRQAAGRGLQLLFYSVGIGQISSEVPQNLSASRPQDRQFILSSKKLLLSDSGFYLCALSGTGRYTQYFGPGTRLTVL.

J is TRBJ2-3 and V is TRBV5-1; D is perhaps TRBD1 (5 bases). The length of the CDR3 is 15 residues. The ends were cut back, 3 bases at V and 4 bases at J, with 15 bases in the middle. CDR1 and CDR2 (germline): SGHRS, YFSETQ. The CDR3 loop is CASSSQPREADTQYF. CDR3 nucleotides: TGCGCCAGCAGCTCCCAACCCAGGGAAGCAGATACGCAGTATTTT.

The rearrangement links TRBV15 to TRBJ2-1; no definite D call. The CDR3 is 16 amino acids. V dropped 0 bases and J dropped 0 bases, with 9 bases sitting between them. Germline CDR1 LNHNV, CDR2 YYDKDF (reference sequence). Written as DNA, the CDR3 is TGTGCCACCAGCAGAGATTTTTCTTACTCCTACAATGAGCAGTTCTTC. As protein: CATSRDFSYSYNEQFF.

The chain uses TRBV11-2 and TRBJ2-7; 11 nucleotides align to TRBD1. This CDR3 comprises 15 residues. Trimming cost V 5 bases and J 4 bases; bases outside gene matches: 7. In germline, CDR1 is SGHAT, CDR2 FQNNGV. CDR3: CASSPGTGGIYEQYF. The CDR3 DNA reads as TGTGCCAGCAGCCCTGGGACAGGGGGGATTTACGAGCAGTACTTC.

The V call is TRBV5-1, the J call TRBJ1-2, with D possibly TRBD1 on 5 matching bases. CDR3 length equals 15 residues. V was clipped by 2 bases and J by 8 bases, with 19 bases between them. The germline V gene has CDR1 SGHRS and CDR2 YFSETQ. The CDR3 coding sequence is TGCGCCAGCAGCTTTGGTGACAGATCGTCCGCGGGCTACACCTTC. This translates into CASSFGDRSSAGYTF.

With regard to this clone: A read error may account for a junction end that differs from germline. The chain is built from TRBV7-7 and TRBJ2-3; D is possibly TRBD2 (6 bases). The CDR3 length is 13 residues. Germline loops: CDR1 SSHAT, CDR2 FNYEAQ (reference sequence). The CDR3 region has the DNA TGTGCTAGCAGCTTATCGGGAGCAGATACGCAGTATTTT. It is translated as CASSLSGADTQYF.

CDR3 bases: TGTGCCCTGAGAGGAGACAACTACGAGCAGTACTTC. Translated: CALRGDNYEQYF. The chain joins TRBV30 to TRBJ2-7, with unresolved D. The CDR3 is made up of 12 amino acids. Germline V CDR1 and CDR2: GTSNPN, SVGIG (reference sequence). Deletions cut 8 bases from V and 3 bases from J, with 14 bases between.

The J gene is TRBJ1-1, the V gene TRBV6-1; the D is unclear. V shed 2 bases and J shed 2 bases, with 9 bases lying between them. Germline V gene sequence: CDR1 MNHNS, CDR2 SASEGT. This CDR3 has 14 amino acids. CDR3: CASSERGVNTEAFF. CDR3 sequence (DNA): TGTGCCAGCAGTGAACGGGGAGTTAACACTGAAGCTTTCTTT.

A few counts support this clone. The chain combines TRBV27 with TRBJ2-3; D gene uncertain. V was cut by 7 bases and J by 6 bases, with 8 bases left in between. Germline values: CDR1 MNHEY, CDR2 SMNVEV (reference sequence). This CDR3 has 11 residues. The CDR3 is CASMSVDTQYF. The DNA for the CDR3 is TGTGCCAGCATGAGTGTGGATACGCAGTATTTT.

The chain recombines TRBV5-6 with TRBJ2-5; perhaps D is TRBD1 or TRBD2 (5 bases each). V was clipped by 1 base and J by 7 bases, with 14 bases between them. There are 14 residues in the CDR3. CDR1 and CDR2 (germline): SGHDT, YYEEEE. CDR3 sequence (DNA): TGTGCCAGCAGCTTGCCGTCCTCGAGGGGGACCCAGTACTTC. As protein: CASSLPSSRGTQYF.

The chain recombines TRBV6-9 with TRBJ2-7, with D perhaps matching TRBD1 (5 bases). Trimming removed 6 bases at V and 6 bases at J, with 15 bases between. Germline V gene data show CDR1 as MNHGY and CDR2 as SVAAGI. This CDR3 region has 13 residues. This chain's CDR3 is CASSRVKDLEQYF. The CDR3 coding sequence is TGTGCCAGCAGCAGGGTGAAGGATCTCGAGCAGTACTTC.

The rearrangement joins TRBV4-1 to TRBJ1-5; D is unclear. Germline V gene lookup returns CDR1 MGHRA and CDR2 YSYEKL. Trimming left V 5 bases short and J 8 bases short, with 22 bases between. CDR3 length: 16 residues. CDR3 sequence: CASSDNWATEREPQHF. CDR3 DNA: TGCGCCAGCAGCGATAACTGGGCAACAGAAAGGGAGCCCCAGCATTTT.